These 21 T cell receptor beta chains originate from one sample sequenced in a study of shared clonotypes between healthy human individuals. Here immunoSEQ multiplex PCR was the method, and the copy in TCRdb shows in-frame clones only, minus some. The profile shows some 790,000 clones, about two thirds of them singletons. Sequenced sample: memory CD4+ T cells sorted from blood. Noted subset: CD45RA-negative fraction. The receptors derive from a woman aged 25-40 years in good health.

This sequence joins TRBV5-5 and TRBJ2-5; D not certain. This CDR3 has 13 residues. V gave up 6 bases and J gave up 4 bases, with 13 bases separating them. Germline-derived CDR1 and CDR2 are SGHKS and YYEKEE (reference sequence). Here the CDR3 DNA reads TGTGCCAGCATCGGCACAACCTCAGAGACCCAGTACTTC. This translates into CASIGTTSETQYF.

The chain employs TRBV19 and TRBJ2-1, with D perhaps TRBD2 (6 bases). The CDR3 consists of 14 residues. Germline V gives CDR1 LNHDA, CDR2 SQIVND (reference sequence). Trimming removed 7 bases at V and 3 bases at J, with 13 bases between. CDR3 coding DNA: TGTGCCAGTAAGCCAGGAGGGGACTACAATGAGCAGTTCTTC. This sequence encodes CASKPGGDYNEQFF.

The genes are TRBV6-4 and TRBJ2-1, with TRBD2 identical over 12 bases. Germline V gene sequence: CDR1 MRHNA, CDR2 SNTAGT. The J segment lost 10 bases and the V segment lost 4 bases, leaving 11 bases of the junction unmatched. CDR3 size: 16 residues. CDR3 DNA: TGTGCCAGCAGTGTCTTCACTAGCGGGGGGACTAGAGAGCAGTTCTTC. Its protein product is CASSVFTSGGTREQFF.

The chain links TRBV19 to TRBJ1-5; no definite D call. V was trimmed by 1 base and J by 5 bases, leaving 9 bases between them. Germline CDR1 LNHDA, CDR2 SQIVND (reference sequence). The CDR3 sequence is 14 residues long. The CDR3 DNA sequence: TGTGCCAGTAGTATAGTTCGAGTAGATCAGCCCCAGCATTTT. It translates to CASSIVRVDQPQHF.

The chain is built from TRBV6-5 and TRBJ1-1, with D hard to call. Germline values: CDR1 MNHEY, CDR2 SVGAGI. V was clipped by 2 bases and J by 0 bases, with 7 bases between them. This CDR3 is 14 amino acids long. Here the CDR3 reads CASSYAGMNTEAFF. The CDR3, as DNA: TGTGCCAGCAGTTACGCAGGCATGAACACTGAAGCTTTCTTT.

In the case of this clone: Within the sample, other DNA sequences also encode this same CDR3. This rearrangement joins TRBV4-1 to TRBJ2-7; 14 bases map to TRBD2. This CDR3 is 15 amino acids long. Trimming cost V 4 bases and J 3 bases; bases outside gene matches: 2. Germline CDR1 MGHRA, CDR2 YSYEKL. CDR3 nucleotides: TGCGCCAGCAGCCGGGGACTAGCGGGAGTCTACGAGCAGTACTTC. Amino acids: CASSRGLAGVYEQYF.

This rearrangement joins TRBV11-3 to TRBJ2-5, with D perhaps TRBD2 (5 bases). Trimming stripped 6 bases from V and 9 bases from J, with 17 bases between. The CDR3 runs 13 residues. Germline V lookup: CDR1 SGHNT, CDR2 YENEEA. CDR3 nucleotides: TGTGCCAGCAGAGCCGACCTCGGGGTGGCCCAGTACTTC. It specifies CASRADLGVAQYF.

The chain has TRBV7-6 and TRBJ2-3; possibly TRBD1 for D (6 bases). The CDR3 is 14 amino acids. The V gene's germline CDR1 is SGHVS and CDR2 FNYEAQ. V lost 3 bases and J lost 1, with 8 bases in between. CDR3 amino acids: CASSFRTGTDTQYF. The CDR3 nucleotides are TGTGCCAGCAGCTTTAGGACAGGCACAGATACGCAGTATTTT.

V and J are TRBV6-1 and TRBJ2-3; maybe TRBD2 (6 bases). From germline, CDR1 is MNHNS and CDR2 SASEGT. The V end lost 1 base, the J end lost 6 bases, and 17 bases lay between the germline ends. This CDR3 contains 16 residues. As DNA, the CDR3 is TGTGCCAGCAGTGAAGGGGGACTTTGGATCGCGGATACGCAGTATTTT. It codes for CASSEGGLWIADTQYF.

The chain combines TRBV27 with TRBJ2-3; 7 nucleotides line up with TRBD2. V lost 4 bases and J lost 4; bases outside the gene matches: 8. CDR1 is MNHEY, CDR2 SMNVEV, per germline (reference sequence). This CDR3 is built from 15 residues. The CDR3 spells CASSWKAGFSDTQYF. CDR3 sequence (DNA): TGTGCCAGCAGTTGGAAAGCGGGATTTTCAGATACGCAGTATTTT.

The rearrangement uses TRBV6-1 and TRBJ1-5; TRBD1 aligns across 7 bases. CDR1 and CDR2 (germline): MNHNS, SASEGT. CDR3 size: 17 residues. J lost 0 bases, V lost 4 bases, and 9 bases had no gene match. The CDR3 DNA sequence: TGTGCCAGCAGTGGCCGTGGGGACAGCCATAGCAATCAGCCCCAGCATTTT. Translation: CASSGRGDSHSNQPQHF.

This clone has only a few counts. Additional DNA sequences in this sample encode the identical CDR3. The rearrangement links TRBV5-1 to TRBJ2-2, with D unclear. Germline CDR1 is SGHRS and CDR2 is YFSETQ. V lost 4 bases and J 4 bases, leaving 11 bases between the germline ends. The CDR3 extends over 14 amino acids. The CDR3 coding sequence is TGCGCCAGCAGCCCAGGAAGTAGCACCGGGGAGCTGTTTTTT. Its translation: CASSPGSSTGELFF.

This clone was counted once. The chain recombines TRBV19 with TRBJ2-3; perhaps TRBD2 as D (6 bases). The CDR3 has 14 residues. Germline values: CDR1 LNHDA, CDR2 SQIVND (reference sequence). The germline V and J ends were trimmed by 11 bases and 5 bases, with 20 bases remaining between them. In nucleotides, the CDR3 is TGTGCCTCATCAAAGAAGGAGGGACTAGATACGCAGTATTTT. It yields the protein CASSKKEGLDTQYF.

The chain couples TRBV30 to TRBJ1-2; D may be TRBD1 (5 bases). Germline loops: CDR1 GTSNPN, CDR2 SVGIG (reference sequence). The CDR3 has 15 residues. The germline V and J ends were trimmed by 3 bases and 4 bases, with 18 bases remaining between them. CDR3 loop: CAWSVPLTGLYGYTF. The CDR3 nucleotides read TGTGCCTGGAGCGTCCCCTTAACGGGACTCTATGGCTACACCTTC.

The rearrangement links TRBV5-1 to TRBJ2-2; TRBD1 aligns across 7 bases. Germline CDR1 SGHRS, CDR2 YFSETQ. The CDR3 spans 15 residues. The V segment lost 4 bases and the J segment 0 bases; nucleotides outside the gene matches: 3. CDR3 residues: CASSMDRPNTGELFF. The DNA for the CDR3 is TGCGCCAGCAGCATGGACAGGCCGAACACCGGGGAGCTGTTTTTT.

This clone has only one observation. The rearrangement links TRBV5-4 to TRBJ2-5; 10 nucleotides align to TRBD2. V lost 4 bases to trimming and J lost 7 bases; unmatched junction nucleotides: 10. Per the germline V gene, CDR1 is SGHNT and CDR2 is YYREEE (reference sequence). The CDR3 extends over 15 amino acids. The CDR3, as DNA: TGTGCCAGCAGCAGCGGGACTAGCGATCAGGTGACCCAGTACTTC. Amino acids: CASSSGTSDQVTQYF.

This clone was counted only a few times. This sequence joins TRBV6-6 and TRBJ2-3, with D possibly TRBD2 on 6 matching bases. Germline V gives CDR1 MNHNY, CDR2 SVGAGI (reference sequence). The CDR3 runs 15 residues. V shed 5 bases and J shed 4 bases, with 16 bases lying between them. The CDR3 nucleotides read TGTGCCAGCAGTACCCTGGGGGGAGAATCAGATACGCAGTATTTT. This translates into CASSTLGGESDTQYF.

This clone was found a few times. V is TRBV28 and J is TRBJ1-4, with D possibly TRBD1 on 5 matching bases. The V gene lost 11 bases and the J gene lost 3 bases, with 13 bases spanning the gap. There are 13 residues in the CDR3. From germline, CDR1 is MDHEN and CDR2 SYDVKM. The CDR3, as DNA: TGTGCCGGGGCGGCACCGCCTAATGAAAAACTGTTTTTT. Residues: CAGAAPPNEKLFF.

V gene TRBV11-2 combines with J gene TRBJ1-6, with D perhaps TRBD1 (5 bases). Trimming removed 5 bases from V and 1 base from J, with 6 bases in between. Germline V gene sequence: CDR1 SGHAT, CDR2 FQNNGV. CDR3 length: 14 residues. The chain's CDR3 is CASSQGSYNSPLHF. The CDR3 DNA is TGTGCCAGCAGCCAGGGTTCCTATAATTCACCCCTCCACTTT.

This chain connects TRBV7-7 to TRBJ2-5; TRBD2 matches 12 bases. The germline V gene encodes CDR1 SSHAT and CDR2 FNYEAQ (reference sequence). The J segment lost 2 bases and the V segment lost 1 base, leaving 11 bases of the junction unmatched. This CDR3 is 19 amino acids long. The DNA for the CDR3 is TGTGCCAGCAGCTTAGATTCAGGGGGACTAGCGGGCTTACAAGAGACCCAGTACTTC. It encodes CASSLDSGGLAGLQETQYF.

The rearrangement links TRBV4-2 to TRBJ1-1, with D uncertain. V dropped 0 bases and J dropped 1 base, with 9 bases sitting between them. The CDR3 consists of 15 residues. Germline CDR1 is LGHNA and CDR2 is YNFKEQ. The CDR3 sequence is CASSQDSNKNTEAFF. The CDR3 bases are TGTGCCAGCAGCCAAGATAGCAACAAGAACACTGAAGCTTTCTTT.